These T cell receptor beta chains were read from a single sample in a study of CD8 T cells in ankylosing spondylitis. In TCRdb, the 5' RACE reads were re-called with MiXCR into one record per CDR3 protein. The data contain some 250,000 distinct CDR3 sequences, around 7.8% of them seen just once; the ten biggest clones take up around 6.8%. Sequenced input: blood, either unsorted or a sorted T cell fraction (not recorded which). The receptors were gathered from a male donor with ankylosing spondylitis or in good health (not recorded which). The conserved cysteine and the conserved F or W are not part of the CDR3 here.

cdr3_length,v_call,cdr3_aa
14,TRBV19,ASSHGLRPNTGELF
13,TRBV12-3/TRBV12-4,ASSLSSGRVNEQF
12,TRBV29-1,SVDQGRNTGELF
14,TRBV12-3/TRBV12-4,ASSLAGGISNQPQH
14,TRBV2,ASSESPRIKGYGYT
11,TRBV7-9,ASSPGGAAEAF
16,TRBV7-6,ASSSSRDGGANTGELF
18,TRBV11-1,ASSLGRQSLPNSGANVLT
11,TRBV20-1,SAFFSVANVLT
13,TRBV9,ASSGGAVGTGELF
17,TRBV11-2,ASSLKRASGSSGANVLT
10,TRBV7-2,ASSLYSQPHH
13,TRBV5-6,ASSSRDVMNTEAF
9,TRBV12-3/TRBV12-4,ASSLGREAF
12,TRBV5-5,ASSQPTGGFGYT
14,TRBV20-1,SARDIGTGGFYGYT
13,TRBV18,ASSARQGGAGELF
13,TRBV7-9,ASSLATEHNSPLH
10,TRBV5-1,ASRTSGEEQF
13,TRBV7-2,ASSLDISPPRDLY
11,TRBV10-3,AISGTSADTQY
15,TRBV21-1,ASSKDRTSGTTDTQY
12,TRBV10-3,AISGRGSQETQY
12,TRBV6-1,ASSESGSWDGYT
12,TRBV7-2,ASRVWDTHYEQY
14,TRBV4-3,ASSQEGEGRETEAF
13,TRBV27,ASSSLGTDDQPQH